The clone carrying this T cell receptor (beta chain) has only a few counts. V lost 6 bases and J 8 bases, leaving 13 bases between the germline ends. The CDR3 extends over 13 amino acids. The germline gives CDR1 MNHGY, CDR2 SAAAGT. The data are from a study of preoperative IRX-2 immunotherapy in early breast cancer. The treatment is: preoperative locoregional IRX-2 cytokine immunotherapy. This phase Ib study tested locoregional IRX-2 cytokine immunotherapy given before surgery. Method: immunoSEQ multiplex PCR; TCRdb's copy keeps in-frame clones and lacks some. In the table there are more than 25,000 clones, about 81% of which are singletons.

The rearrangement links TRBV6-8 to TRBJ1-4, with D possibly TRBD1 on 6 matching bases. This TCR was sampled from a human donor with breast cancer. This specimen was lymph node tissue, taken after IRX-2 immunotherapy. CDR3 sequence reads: CASSQGPTEKLFF. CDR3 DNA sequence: TGTGCCAGCAGCCAGGGGCCGACCGAAAAACTGTTTTTT.